Listed here are 9 T cell receptor beta chains from one sample, sequenced in a study of long-term antiretroviral therapy in people with HIV. This was the immunoSEQ v3.0 assay at survey level. This table comes from immunoSEQ multiplex PCR, and its TCRdb copy is limited to in-frame clones, with some not included. The sample holds about 25,000 clones, around 87% seen once. This specimen was unsorted PBMCs, taken 1.9 years after starting antiretroviral therapy. These receptors all come from a young woman with HIV.

The rearrangement links TRBV18 to TRBJ2-2, with D unresolved. V lost 6 bases, J lost 6 bases, and 11 bases lay in between. CDR1 is KGHSH, CDR2 LQKENI, per germline. The CDR3 covers 13 residues. CDR3 residues: CASSPPAPGELFF. The CDR3 DNA reads TGTGCCAGCTCCCCGCCTGCACCCGGGGAGCTGTTTTTT.

Here the CDR3 DNA reads TGCGCCAGCATGAGGGATGACTATGGCTACACCTTC. Translation: CASMRDDYGYTF. The chain employs TRBV10-2 and TRBJ1-2; D unclear. This CDR3 is built from 12 residues. Germline assignment: CDR1 WSHSY and CDR2 SAAADI. V dropped 7 bases and J dropped 3 bases, with 9 bases sitting between them.

The gene calls are TRBV6-5 and TRBJ1-6; a possible D gene is TRBD1 (5 bases). The ends were cut back, 6 bases at V and 9 bases at J, with 9 bases in the middle. The CDR3 length is 12 residues. Germline assignment: CDR1 MNHEY and CDR2 SVGAGI. The CDR3 region is CASSAGPSPLHF. DNA for the CDR3: TGTGCCAGCAGCGCAGGGCCTTCACCCCTCCACTTT.

This chain links TRBV6-1 with TRBJ1-2; 9 bases map to TRBD1. The V gene's germline CDR1 is MNHNS and CDR2 SASEGT. V was clipped by 4 bases and J by 8 bases; unmatched bases: 8. CDR3 size: 14 residues. The CDR3 sequence: CASSARDRVWGYTF. The DNA of the CDR3 is TGTGCCAGCAGTGCCAGGGACAGGGTTTGGGGCTACACCTTC.

V usage is TRBV5-4 and J usage is TRBJ2-3, with D uncertain. Germline CDR1 and CDR2: SGHNT and YYREEE (reference sequence). Trimming removed 4 bases from V and 5 bases from J, with 8 bases in between. The CDR3 consists of 12 residues. The CDR3 loop is CASSRDLDTQYF. In nucleotides, the CDR3 is TGTGCCAGCAGCCGTGACTTAGATACGCAGTATTTT.

This chain connects TRBV6-4 to TRBJ2-2, with D possibly being TRBD1 or TRBD2 (5 bases each). The CDR3 covers 17 residues. V gave up 8 bases and J gave up 3 bases, with 22 bases separating them. Germline lookup yields CDR1 MRHNA and CDR2 SNTAGT. The CDR3 nucleotides read TGTGCCAGCCCCGAGGGACGGGGCCAAAGGTACACCGGGGAGCTGTTTTTT. Translation: CASPEGRGQRYTGELFF.

V usage is TRBV19 and J usage is TRBJ1-1; D remains unclear. Germline V gene data show CDR1 as LNHDA and CDR2 as SQIVND (reference sequence). The CDR3 covers 15 residues. V was pared by 1 base and J by 8 bases, with 17 bases between. CDR3 residues: CASSIGLVTRPEAFF. CDR3 sequence (DNA): TGTGCCAGTAGTATAGGGCTTGTTACCCGGCCCGAAGCTTTCTTT.

The chain couples TRBV4-1 to TRBJ2-1; 9 bases fit TRBD1. Unmatched junction bases numbered 15, after V lost 4 bases and J lost 8 bases. Germline lookup yields CDR1 MGHRA and CDR2 YSYEKL. The CDR3 runs to 17 residues. CDR3 amino acids: CASSPKPPGQGVYEQFF. Written as DNA, the CDR3 is TGCGCCAGCAGCCCCAAACCCCCGGGACAGGGAGTATATGAGCAGTTCTTC.

V gene TRBV11-2 combines with J gene TRBJ1-1; the D is unclear. V was trimmed by 1 base and J by 6 bases, leaving 6 bases between them. Per germline, CDR1 SGHAT and CDR2 FQNNGV. The CDR3 totals 12 residues. This CDR3 is CASSLAGSEAFF. The DNA for the CDR3 is TGTGCCAGCAGCTTAGCAGGTTCTGAAGCTTTCTTT.